The subject of this entry is one T cell receptor beta chain. These data are taken from a study of blood T cell repertoires in COVID-19. Turning to the study itself: Material from acute and convalescent COVID-19 was sourced from the United States, Italy and Spain. T cells, B-cell-depleted T cells, or PBMCs supplied cDNA or gDNA.

Enrolled during active infection, Seattle patients were then followed longitudinally. Per the authors' pipeline: How many nucleated cells were present was estimated from reference gene primer amplification. Method: immunoSEQ multiplex PCR; TCRdb's copy keeps in-frame clones and lacks some. The V and J calls and clone size were taken over from that table, and D and trimming were inferred from the DNA. The sample yields fewer than 85,000 clones, 83% seen once. The junction had 14 bases not matched to a gene; V was cut back by 8 bases and J by 5 bases. In germline, CDR1 is MNHNY, CDR2 SVGAGI (reference sequence). The CDR3 extends over 16 amino acids.

This sequence was found in a man younger than 45 with COVID-19, enrolled during active disease. The sequenced material came from peripheral blood. The gene calls are TRBV6-6 and TRBJ2-3; 9 bases align to TRBD2. The CDR3 loop reads CASSPRGRASGDTQYF. CDR3 in DNA: TGTGCCAGCTCCCCCCGCGGGAGGGCCTCGGGAGATACGCAGTATTTT.